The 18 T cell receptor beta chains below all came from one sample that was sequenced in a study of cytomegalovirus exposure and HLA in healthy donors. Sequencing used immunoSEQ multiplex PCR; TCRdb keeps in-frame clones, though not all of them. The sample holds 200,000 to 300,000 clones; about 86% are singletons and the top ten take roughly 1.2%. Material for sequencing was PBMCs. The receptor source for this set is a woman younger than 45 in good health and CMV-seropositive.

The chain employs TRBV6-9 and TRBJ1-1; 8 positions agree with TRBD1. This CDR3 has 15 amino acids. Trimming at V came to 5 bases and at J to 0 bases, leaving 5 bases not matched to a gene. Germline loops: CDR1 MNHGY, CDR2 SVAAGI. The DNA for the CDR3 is TGTGCCAGCAGTAACAGACAGGGGATGAACACTGAAGCTTTCTTT. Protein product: CASSNRQGMNTEAFF.

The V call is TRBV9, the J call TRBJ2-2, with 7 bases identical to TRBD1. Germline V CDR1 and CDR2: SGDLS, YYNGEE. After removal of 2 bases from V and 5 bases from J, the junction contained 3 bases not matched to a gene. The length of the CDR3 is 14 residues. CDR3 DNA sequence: TGTGCCAGCAGCGTCGGACAGGTTACCGGGGAGCTGTTTTTT. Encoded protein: CASSVGQVTGELFF.

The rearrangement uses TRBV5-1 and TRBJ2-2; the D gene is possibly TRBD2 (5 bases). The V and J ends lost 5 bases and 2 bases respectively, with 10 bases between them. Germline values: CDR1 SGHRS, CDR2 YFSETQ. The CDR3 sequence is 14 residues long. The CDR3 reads CASSRTRNTGELFF. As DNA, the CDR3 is TGCGCCAGCAGTCGTACTAGAAACACCGGGGAGCTGTTTTTT. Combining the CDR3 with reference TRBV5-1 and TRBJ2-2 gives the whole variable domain KAGVTQTPRYLIKTRGQQVTLSCSPISGHRSVSWYQQTPGQGLQFLFEYFSETQRNKGNFPGRFSGRQFSNSRSEMNVSTLELGDSALYLCASSRTRNTGELFFGEGSRLTVL.

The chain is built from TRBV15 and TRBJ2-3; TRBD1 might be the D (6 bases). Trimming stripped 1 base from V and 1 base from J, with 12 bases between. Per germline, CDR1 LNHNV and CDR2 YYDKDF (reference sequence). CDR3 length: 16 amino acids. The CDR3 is CATSRGAGAGTDTQYF. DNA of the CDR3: TGTGCCACCAGCAGAGGGGCAGGGGCTGGCACAGATACGCAGTATTTT.

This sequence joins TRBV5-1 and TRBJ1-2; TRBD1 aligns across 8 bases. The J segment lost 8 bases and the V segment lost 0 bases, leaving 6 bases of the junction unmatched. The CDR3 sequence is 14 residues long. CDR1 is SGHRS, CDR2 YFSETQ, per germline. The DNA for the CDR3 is TGCGCCAGCAGCTTGGCCCAGGGGGCGTCAGGCTACACCTTC. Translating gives CASSLAQGASGYTF.

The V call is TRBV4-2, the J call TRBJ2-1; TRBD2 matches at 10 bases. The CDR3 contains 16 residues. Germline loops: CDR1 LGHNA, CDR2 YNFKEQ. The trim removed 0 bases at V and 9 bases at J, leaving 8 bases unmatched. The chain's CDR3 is CASSQEKAGGPSEQFF. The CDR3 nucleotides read TGTGCCAGCAGCCAAGAGAAAGCGGGAGGGCCTAGTGAGCAGTTCTTC.

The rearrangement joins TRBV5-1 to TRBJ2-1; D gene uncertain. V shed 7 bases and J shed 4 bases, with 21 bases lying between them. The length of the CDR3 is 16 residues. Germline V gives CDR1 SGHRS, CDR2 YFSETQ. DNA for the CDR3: TGCGCCAGCGTCCGTACTTCTGGAGCGACTTACAATGAGCAGTTCTTC. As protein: CASVRTSGATYNEQFF.

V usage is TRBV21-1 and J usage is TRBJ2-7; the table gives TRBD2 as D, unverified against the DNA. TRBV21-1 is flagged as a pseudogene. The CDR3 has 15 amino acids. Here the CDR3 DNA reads TGTGCCAGCAGCAACTCGGCCGCCGGACCTCCGGAGGAGTACTTC. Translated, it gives CASSNSAAGPPEEYF.

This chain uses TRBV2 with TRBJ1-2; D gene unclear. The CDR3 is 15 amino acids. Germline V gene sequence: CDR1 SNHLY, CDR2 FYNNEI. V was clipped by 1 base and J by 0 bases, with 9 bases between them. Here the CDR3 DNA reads TGTGCCAGCAGTGAAGAACACATCTCTAACTATGGCTACACCTTC. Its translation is CASSEEHISNYGYTF. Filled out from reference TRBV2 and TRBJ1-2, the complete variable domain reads EPEVTQTPSHQVTQMGQEVILRCVPISNHLYFYWYRQILGQKVEFLVSFYNNEISEKSEIFDDQFSVERPDGSNFTLKIRSTKLEDSAMYFCASSEEHISNYGYTFGSGTRLTVV.

The CDR3 DNA is TGTGCCAGCTCACCAATTGGGCTAGCGGGAGAATCCTACGAGCAGTACTTC. The encoded protein is CASSPIGLAGESYEQYF. The chain couples TRBV18 to TRBJ2-7; 10 bases match TRBD2. Germline trimming cut 2 bases from V and 1 base from J; bases unmatched to any gene: 8. CDR3 size: 17 residues. Germline-derived CDR1 and CDR2 are KGHSH and LQKENI.

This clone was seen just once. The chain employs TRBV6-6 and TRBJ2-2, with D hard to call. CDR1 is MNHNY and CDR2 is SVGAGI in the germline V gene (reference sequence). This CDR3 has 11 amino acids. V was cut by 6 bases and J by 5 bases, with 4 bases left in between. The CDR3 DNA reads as TGTGCCAGCAGCTCGACCGGGGAGCTGTTTTTT. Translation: CASSSTGELFF.

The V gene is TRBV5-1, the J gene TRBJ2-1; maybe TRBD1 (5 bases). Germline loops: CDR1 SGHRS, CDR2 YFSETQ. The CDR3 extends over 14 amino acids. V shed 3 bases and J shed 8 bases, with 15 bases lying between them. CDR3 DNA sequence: TGCGCCAGCAGCTGGGGCCCTCCTAGTTATGAGCAGTTCTTC. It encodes CASSWGPPSYEQFF. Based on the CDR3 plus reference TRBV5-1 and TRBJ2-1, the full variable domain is KAGVTQTPRYLIKTRGQQVTLSCSPISGHRSVSWYQQTPGQGLQFLFEYFSETQRNKGNFPGRFSGRQFSNSRSEMNVSTLELGDSALYLCASSWGPPSYEQFFGPGTRLTVL.

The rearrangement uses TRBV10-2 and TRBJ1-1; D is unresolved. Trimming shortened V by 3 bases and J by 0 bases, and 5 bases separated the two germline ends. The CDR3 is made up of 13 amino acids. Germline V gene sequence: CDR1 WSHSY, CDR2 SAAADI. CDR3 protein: CASSERLNTEAFF. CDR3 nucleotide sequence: TGCGCCAGCAGTGAACGGTTGAACACTGAAGCTTTCTTT.

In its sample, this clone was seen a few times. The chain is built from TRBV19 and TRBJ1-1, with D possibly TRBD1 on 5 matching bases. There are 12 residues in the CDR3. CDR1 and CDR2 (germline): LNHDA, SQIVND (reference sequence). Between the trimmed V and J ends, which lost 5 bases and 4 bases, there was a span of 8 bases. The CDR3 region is CASSDQGTEAFF. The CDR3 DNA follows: TGTGCCAGTAGTGACCAGGGCACTGAAGCTTTCTTT.

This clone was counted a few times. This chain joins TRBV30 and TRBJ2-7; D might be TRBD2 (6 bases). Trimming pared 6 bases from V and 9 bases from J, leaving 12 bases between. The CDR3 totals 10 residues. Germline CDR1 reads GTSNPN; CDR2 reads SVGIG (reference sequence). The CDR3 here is CACGVGGQYF. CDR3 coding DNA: TGTGCCTGTGGCGTGGGAGGGCAGTACTTC.

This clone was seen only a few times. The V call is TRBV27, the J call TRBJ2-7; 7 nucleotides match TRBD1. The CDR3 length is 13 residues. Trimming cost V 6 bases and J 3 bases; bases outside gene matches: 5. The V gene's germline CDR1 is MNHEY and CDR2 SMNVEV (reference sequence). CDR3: CASRRDRRYEQYF. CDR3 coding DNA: TGTGCCAGCAGACGGGACAGACGCTACGAGCAGTACTTC.

The CDR3 DNA reads as TGCGCCAGCAGCGGAGCGTCCGGGACTGAGAATTCACCCCTCCACTTT. Its protein is CASSGASGTENSPLHF. The genes are TRBV5-1 and TRBJ1-6; possible D gene TRBD1, 5 bases. This CDR3 region has 16 residues. Germline V CDR1 and CDR2: SGHRS, YFSETQ. The ends were cut back, 4 bases at V and 7 bases at J, with 18 bases in the middle.

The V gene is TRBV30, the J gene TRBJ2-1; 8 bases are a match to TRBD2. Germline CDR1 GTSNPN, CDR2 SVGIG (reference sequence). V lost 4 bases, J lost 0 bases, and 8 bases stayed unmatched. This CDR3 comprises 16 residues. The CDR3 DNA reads TGTGCCTGGACCCTGCGGGAGGATAGCTCCTACAATGAGCAGTTCTTC. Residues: CAWTLREDSSYNEQFF.